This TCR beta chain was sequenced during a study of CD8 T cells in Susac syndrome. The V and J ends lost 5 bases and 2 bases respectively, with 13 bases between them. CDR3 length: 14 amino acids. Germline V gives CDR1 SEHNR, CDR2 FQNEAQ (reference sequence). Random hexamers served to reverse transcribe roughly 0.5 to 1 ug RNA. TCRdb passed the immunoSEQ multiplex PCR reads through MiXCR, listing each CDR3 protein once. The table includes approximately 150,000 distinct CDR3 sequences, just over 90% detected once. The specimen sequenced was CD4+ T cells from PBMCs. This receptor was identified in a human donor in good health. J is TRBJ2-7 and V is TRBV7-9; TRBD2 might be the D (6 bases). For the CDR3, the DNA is TGTGCCAGCAGCGTCGAATGGGGGGCCTACGAGCAGTACTTC. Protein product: CASSVEWGAYEQYF.